These T cell receptor beta chains were read from a single sample in a study of cytomegalovirus exposure and HLA in healthy donors. The method was immunoSEQ multiplex PCR; TCRdb's version includes in-frame clones alone and lacks a portion of them. The sample table sets out about 160,000 clones. What was sequenced was PBMCs. Receptor source: a young man in good health and CMV-seronegative. The CDR3 runs from the conserved cysteine through the conserved F or W. The D gene is left open where the match is weak.

J: TRBJ2-5; D: NA; V: TRBV18; CDR3: CASSPKQGTQETQYF; DNA: TGTGCCAGCTCACCAAAGCAGGGTACTCAAGAGACCCAGTACTTC
J: TRBJ2-1; D: NA; V: TRBV5-1; CDR3: CASSLAAPYNEQFF; DNA: TGCGCCAGCTCGTTAGCGGCCCCCTACAATGAGCAGTTCTTC
J: TRBJ2-1; D: NA; V: TRBV28; CDR3: CASRPARLLTYNEQFF; DNA: TGTGCCAGCAGGCCCGCCAGGCTGTTGACCTACAATGAGCAGTTCTTC
J: TRBJ1-2; D: NA; V: TRBV6-4; CDR3: CASSDSPLDGYTF; DNA: TGTGCCAGCAGTGATTCCCCTCTAGATGGCTACACCTTC
J: TRBJ1-4; D: TRBD1; V: TRBV19; CDR3: CASSTGVGNEKLFF; DNA: TGTGCCAGTAGCACAGGGGTAGGGAATGAAAAACTGTTTTTT
J: TRBJ2-3; D: NA; V: TRBV25-1; CDR3: CASSESGSRGSTDTQYF; DNA: TGTGCCAGCAGTGAATCCGGGTCGAGAGGGTCAACAGATACGCAGTATTTT
J: TRBJ1-2; D: NA; V: TRBV6-5; CDR3: CASSYSIPLEGYTF; DNA: TGTGCCAGCAGTTACTCGATCCCCTTAGAGGGCTACACCTTC
J: TRBJ2-1; D: NA; V: TRBV28; CDR3: CASSFERSYNEQFF; DNA: TGTGCCAGCAGTTTCGAGCGCTCCTACAATGAGCAGTTCTTC
J: TRBJ2-1; D: TRBD2; V: TRBV5-1; CDR3: CASSSNRGVTYNEQFF; DNA: TGCGCCAGCAGCTCGAATCGGGGGGTCACCTACAATGAGCAGTTCTTC
J: TRBJ1-2; D: TRBD1; V: TRBV15; CDR3: CATSRRGTAFYGYTF; DNA: TGTGCCACCAGCAGACGCGGGACAGCCTTCTATGGCTACACCTTC
J: TRBJ2-3; D: TRBD2; V: TRBV29-1; CDR3: CSVTSGTTDTQYF; DNA: TGCAGCGTTACGAGCGGGACCACAGATACGCAGTATTTT
J: TRBJ2-5; D: NA; V: TRBV5-4; CDR3: CASSLLSEWETQYF; DNA: TGTGCCAGCAGCTTGCTTAGCGAATGGGAGACCCAGTACTTC
J: TRBJ1-1; D: TRBD1; V: TRBV19; CDR3: CASSATQGAGSEAFF; DNA: TGTGCCAGTAGTGCAACCCAGGGGGCTGGATCTGAAGCTTTCTTT
J: TRBJ2-7; D: NA; V: TRBV28; CDR3: CASSRRQAFSYEQYF; DNA: TGTGCCAGCAGCAGACGACAGGCTTTCTCCTACGAGCAGTACTTC
J: TRBJ1-1; D: NA; V: TRBV6-5; CDR3: CASSFRSEAFF; DNA: TGTGCCAGCAGTTTTAGGAGTGAAGCTTTCTTT
J: TRBJ2-7; D: NA; V: TRBV27; CDR3: CASSRESRGGDEQYF; DNA: TGTGCCAGCAGTCGGGAATCCAGGGGAGGGGACGAGCAGTACTTC
J: TRBJ1-1; D: NA; V: TRBV19; CDR3: CASRTGMNTEAFF; DNA: TGTGCCAGTAGGACAGGAATGAACACTGAAGCTTTCTTT
J: TRBJ2-3; D: NA; V: TRBV5-6; CDR3: CASSPGHVDTQYF; DNA: TGTGCCAGCAGCCCTGGACATGTAGATACGCAGTATTTT
J: TRBJ2-5; D: TRBD1; V: TRBV7-9; CDR3: CASSPTGGEETQYF; DNA: TGTGCCAGCAGCCCAACAGGGGGAGAAGAGACCCAGTACTTC
J: TRBJ1-1; D: NA; V: TRBV29-1; CDR3: CSVEARLIDTEAFF; DNA: TGCAGCGTTGAGGCCCGACTGATCGACACTGAAGCTTTCTTT
J: TRBJ2-2; D: TRBD1; V: TRBV2; CDR3: CASTPLGQGGTGELFF; DNA: TGTGCCAGCACCCCTCTGGGACAGGGTGGCACCGGGGAGCTGTTTTTT
J: TRBJ1-5; D: TRBD1; V: TRBV5-1; CDR3: CASSEQGADSQPQHF; DNA: TGCGCCAGCAGCGAACAGGGGGCTGATAGTCAGCCCCAGCATTTT
J: TRBJ1-1; D: NA; V: TRBV14; CDR3: CASSQYHRSNTEAFF; DNA: TGTGCCAGCAGCCAATATCACAGATCGAACACTGAAGCTTTCTTT
J: TRBJ1-2; D: NA; V: TRBV5-8; CDR3: CASSLERGGYGYTF; DNA: TGTGCCAGCAGCTTGGAAAGGGGCGGCTATGGCTACACCTTC
J: TRBJ2-1; D: NA; V: TRBV11-2; CDR3: CASSLGTSYHEQFF; DNA: TGTGCCAGCAGCTTAGGAACTAGTTATCATGAGCAGTTCTTC
J: TRBJ1-1; D: TRBD1; V: TRBV19; CDR3: CASRRQGLLMNTEAFF; DNA: TGTGCCAGTAGGAGACAGGGTCTTCTTATGAACACTGAAGCTTTCTTT
J: TRBJ2-2; D: TRBD2; V: TRBV28; CDR3: CASDSRGGGLAGAPDGLNTGELFF; DNA: TGTGCCAGCGATTCACGAGGGGGTGGACTAGCGGGAGCCCCGGACGGACTTAACACCGGGGAGCTGTTTTTT
J: TRBJ1-5; D: NA; V: TRBV27; CDR3: CASSLFSFRGNQPQHF; DNA: TGTGCCAGCAGTTTATTTTCATTCAGGGGTAATCAGCCCCAGCATTTT
J: TRBJ2-1; D: NA; V: TRBV28; CDR3: CASSLFQRNEQFF; DNA: TGTGCCAGCAGTTTATTCCAGCGGAATGAGCAGTTCTTC
J: TRBJ1-5; D: NA; V: TRBV5-1; CDR3: CASSPGPGNQPQHF; DNA: TGCGCCAGCAGCCCAGGGCCGGGCAATCAGCCCCAGCATTTT
J: TRBJ2-1; D: TRBD2; V: TRBV19; CDR3: CATLGLVKGEQFF; DNA: TGTGCCACCTTAGGACTAGTCAAAGGCGAGCAGTTCTTC
J: TRBJ1-2; D: NA; V: TRBV5-1; CDR3: CASSGPGGYTF; DNA: TGCGCCAGCAGCGGCCCGGGTGGCTACACCTTC
J: TRBJ1-5; D: TRBD1; V: TRBV19; CDR3: CASSTTGQGDQPQHF; DNA: TGTGCCAGTAGTACGACAGGACAGGGGGATCAGCCCCAGCATTTT
J: TRBJ2-7; D: TRBD1; V: TRBV10-2; CDR3: CATTNRGGDEQYF; DNA: TGCGCCACCACTAACAGGGGTGGAGACGAGCAGTACTTC
J: TRBJ1-1; D: NA; V: TRBV6-1; CDR3: CASSERWQGYTEAFF; DNA: TGTGCCAGCAGTGAAAGGTGGCAGGGGTACACTGAAGCTTTCTTT
J: TRBJ2-3; D: NA; V: TRBV5-1; CDR3: CASSLVQGQRDTQYF; DNA: TGCGCCAGCAGCTTGGTCCAGGGGCAAAGAGATACGCAGTATTTT
J: TRBJ2-7; D: NA; V: TRBV2; CDR3: CASSSLRQVGTYEQYF; DNA: TGTGCCAGCAGTTCCCTAAGACAGGTGGGGACCTACGAGCAGTACTTC
J: TRBJ2-2; D: NA; V: TRBV5-1; CDR3: CASSPAPRVTNTGELFF; DNA: TGCGCCAGCAGCCCCGCCCCACGGGTTACGAACACCGGGGAGCTGTTTTTT
J: TRBJ2-7; D: NA; V: TRBV5-1; CDR3: CASSSGTGGRSYEQYF; DNA: TGCGCCAGCAGCTCTGGCACGGGGGGCCGCTCCTACGAGCAGTACTTC
J: TRBJ2-7; D: NA; V: TRBV7-7; CDR3: CASSPSGSRGAEQYF; DNA: TGTGCCAGCAGCCCCTCAGGGAGTCGGGGGGCCGAGCAGTACTTC
J: TRBJ2-7; D: TRBD2; V: TRBV25-1; CDR3: CASSESREGPYEQYF; DNA: TGTGCCAGCAGTGAATCGCGGGAGGGCCCCTACGAGCAGTACTTC
J: TRBJ2-7; D: NA; V: TRBV9; CDR3: CASSVGARFSYEQYF; DNA: TGTGCCAGCAGCGTAGGGGCACGATTTTCCTACGAGCAGTACTTC
J: TRBJ2-3; D: TRBD2; V: TRBV2; CDR3: CASSRGLVPTDTQYF; DNA: TGTGCCAGCAGTAGAGGACTAGTCCCCACAGATACGCAGTATTTT
J: TRBJ2-7; D: NA; V: TRBV18; CDR3: CASSPSGLSYEQYF; DNA: TGTGCCAGCTCACCATCGGGGTTATCCTACGAGCAGTACTTC
J: TRBJ2-3; D: TRBD2; V: TRBV5-4; CDR3: CASTHGLAGGRDTQYF; DNA: TGTGCCAGCACCCATGGGCTAGCGGGAGGAAGGGATACGCAGTATTTT
J: TRBJ2-2; D: NA; V: TRBV28; CDR3: CASSLFPGELFF; DNA: TGTGCCAGCAGTTTATTTCCGGGGGAGCTGTTTTTT
J: TRBJ2-2; D: TRBD1; V: TRBV5-1; CDR3: CASSQSKGTGTNTGELFF; DNA: TGCGCCAGCAGCCAATCAAAGGGGACAGGGACGAACACCGGGGAGCTGTTTTTT
J: TRBJ2-5; D: TRBD1; V: TRBV5-6; CDR3: CASSTLEGTAQETQYF; DNA: TGTGCCAGCAGCACACTCGAAGGGACAGCCCAAGAGACCCAGTACTTC
J: TRBJ2-3; D: TRBD2; V: TRBV10-3; CDR3: CAIRGGSTDTQYF; DNA: TGTGCCATCAGGGGGGGGAGCACAGATACGCAGTATTTT
J: TRBJ2-1; D: TRBD2; V: TRBV5-8; CDR3: CASRSETSGSWDEQFF; DNA: TGTGCCAGCAGATCAGAGACTAGCGGGAGTTGGGATGAGCAGTTCTTC
J: TRBJ2-3; D: NA; V: TRBV6-5; CDR3: CASSYLAGPTHTQYF; DNA: TGTGCCAGCAGTTACTTGGCGGGCCCGACCCATACGCAGTATTTT
J: TRBJ1-4; D: TRBD1; V: TRBV4-2; CDR3: CASSPRIDRGLEKLFF; DNA: TGTGCCAGCAGTCCAAGAATAGACAGGGGCCTTGAAAAACTGTTTTTT
J: TRBJ1-1; D: NA; V: TRBV19; CDR3: CASSNTGLERTEAFF; DNA: TGTGCCAGTAGCAACACAGGGTTGGAACGCACTGAAGCTTTCTTT
J: TRBJ1-5; D: NA; V: TRBV18; CDR3: CASSPPSGASFRPQHF; DNA: TGTGCCAGCTCACCACCGTCAGGGGCCTCTTTTCGGCCCCAGCATTTT